This entry describes one TCR beta chain. The V gene's germline CDR1 is SEHNR and CDR2 FQNEAQ (reference sequence). This CDR3 is 12 amino acids long. Trimming removed 4 bases from V and 6 bases from J, with 8 bases in between. The sample comes from a study of blood T cell repertoires in COVID-19. Turning to the study itself: Specimens from acute and convalescent COVID-19 originated in the United States, Italy and Spain. From T cells, B-cell-depleted T cells, or PBMCs came the material, which was cDNA or gDNA.

Per the original data handling: Estimation of nucleated cell counts was performed using reference gene primer amplification. Assay used: immunoSEQ multiplex PCR; TCRdb lists only in-frame clones, some missing. From that table come the V and J calls and clone size; the DNA was used to work out D and trimming. The data hold about 190,000 clones, with 65% to 85% observed a single time. The origin of this receptor is a woman aged 25 to 39 with acute or convalescent COVID-19. The chain couples TRBV7-9 to TRBJ2-3; D may be TRBD2 (5 bases). Sample: peripheral blood. DNA of the CDR3: TGTGCCAGCAGCTCGGGGTGGGATACGCAGTATTTT. Translation gives CASSSGWDTQYF.